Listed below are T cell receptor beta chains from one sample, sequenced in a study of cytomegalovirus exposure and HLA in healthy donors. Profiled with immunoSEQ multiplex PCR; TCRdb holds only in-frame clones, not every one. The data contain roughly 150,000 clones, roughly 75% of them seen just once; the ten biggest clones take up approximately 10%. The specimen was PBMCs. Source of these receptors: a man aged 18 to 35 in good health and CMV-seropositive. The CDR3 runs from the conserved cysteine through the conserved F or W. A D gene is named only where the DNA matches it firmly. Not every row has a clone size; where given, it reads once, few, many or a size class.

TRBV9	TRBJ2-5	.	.	CASSGTDQETQYF	TGTGCCAGCAGCGGGACAGACCAAGAGACCCAGTACTTC
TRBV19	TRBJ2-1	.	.	CASSIATWSSYNEQFF	TGTGCCAGTAGTATAGCTACTTGGAGCTCCTACAATGAGCAGTTCTTC
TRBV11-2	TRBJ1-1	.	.	CASSFLFAEAFF	TGTGCCAGCAGCTTCCTATTTGCTGAAGCTTTCTTT
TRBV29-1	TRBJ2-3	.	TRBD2	CSVALRLAGDTQYF	TGCAGCGTGGCGCTCCGGCTAGCGGGAGATACGCAGTATTTT
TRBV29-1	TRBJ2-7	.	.	CSVDSPRGLSYEQYF	TGCAGCGTTGATTCTCCCAGGGGCCTTTCCTACGAGCAGTACTTC
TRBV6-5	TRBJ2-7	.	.	CASSGGGLGVQYF	TGTGCCAGCAGTGGGGGGGGCCTCGGGGTGCAGTACTTC
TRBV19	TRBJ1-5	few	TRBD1	CASQSGTGPQPQHF	TGTGCCAGTCAATCCGGGACAGGGCCTCAGCCCCAGCATTTT
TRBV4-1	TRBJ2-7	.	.	CASSRGENYEQYF	TGCGCCAGCAGCCGCGGGGAGAACTACGAGCAGTACTTC
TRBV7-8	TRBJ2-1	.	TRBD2	CASSLGLAGTNEQFF	TGTGCCAGCAGCTTGGGACTAGCGGGGACCAACGAGCAGTTCTTC
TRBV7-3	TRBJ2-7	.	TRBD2	CASSLNNGLAGGYEQYF	TGTGCCAGCAGCTTGAATAATGGACTAGCGGGAGGGTACGAGCAGTACTTC
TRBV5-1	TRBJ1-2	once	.	CASSLAGGVRLNYGYTF	TGCGCCAGCAGCTTGGCAGGCGGGGTCAGGCTGAACTATGGCTACACCTTC
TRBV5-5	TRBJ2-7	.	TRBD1	CASSPIRGYSYEQYF	TGTGCCAGCAGCCCCATCAGGGGGTACTCCTACGAGCAGTACTTC
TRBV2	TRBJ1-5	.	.	CASSGPNSQPQHF	TGTGCCAGCAGTGGGCCGAACAGCCAGCCCCAGCATTTT
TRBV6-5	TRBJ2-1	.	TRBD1	CASSRDRGSYNEQFF	TGTGCCAGCAGCCGGGACAGGGGCTCCTACAATGAGCAGTTCTTC
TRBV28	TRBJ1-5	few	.	CASSLGSHSNQPQHF	TGTGCCAGCAGCCTCGGTAGTCATAGCAATCAGCCCCAGCATTTT
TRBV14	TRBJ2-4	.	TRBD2	CASSPSGRLVQYF	TGTGCCAGCAGCCCAAGCGGGAGGCTGGTTCAGTACTTC
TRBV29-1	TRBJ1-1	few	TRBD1	CSVRTGGNTEAFF	TGCAGCGTTAGGACAGGGGGCAACACTGAAGCTTTCTTT
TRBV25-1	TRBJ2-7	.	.	CSSSEYGGTSSEQYF	TGTTCCAGCAGTGAATACGGCGGGACGAGTAGCGAGCAGTACTTC
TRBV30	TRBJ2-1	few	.	CAWRTEQYSSYNEQFF	TGTGCCTGGAGAACCGAGCAGTACAGCTCCTACAATGAGCAGTTCTTC
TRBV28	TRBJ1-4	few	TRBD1	CASRPDRGNEKLFF	TGTGCCAGCAGGCCGGACAGGGGAAACGAAAAACTGTTTTTT
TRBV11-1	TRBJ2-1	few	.	CASGGEQFF	TGTGCCAGCGGAGGGGAGCAGTTCTTC
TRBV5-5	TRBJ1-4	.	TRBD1	CASSQGQGGLGFF	TGTGCCAGCAGCCAAGGACAGGGAGGCCTTGGGTTTTTT
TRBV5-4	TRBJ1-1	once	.	CASSLAREGEAFF	TGTGCCAGCAGCTTAGCTAGGGAGGGCGAAGCTTTCTTT
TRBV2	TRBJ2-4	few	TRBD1	CASSDAPRGLNIQYF	TGTGCCAGCAGTGATGCCCCCAGGGGGCTGAACATTCAGTACTTC
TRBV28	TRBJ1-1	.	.	CASTYPQKPEAFF	TGTGCCAGCACGTATCCACAGAAACCTGAAGCTTTCTTT
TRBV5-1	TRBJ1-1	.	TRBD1	CASSDQTGMWRATEAFF	TGCGCCAGCAGCGACCAGACAGGGATGTGGCGCGCGACTGAAGCTTTCTTT
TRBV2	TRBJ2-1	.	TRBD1	CASSEGQGVYNEQFF	TGTGCCAGCAGTGAGGGGCAGGGGGTTTACAATGAGCAGTTCTTC
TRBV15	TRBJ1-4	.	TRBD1	CATSRPDRGMATNEKLFF	TGTGCCACCAGCAGACCGGACAGGGGGATGGCAACTAATGAAAAACTGTTTTTT
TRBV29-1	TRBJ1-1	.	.	CSAKDPGAEAFF	TGCAGCGCGAAGGACCCCGGGGCTGAAGCTTTCTTT
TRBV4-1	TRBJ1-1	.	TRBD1	CASSRATGDREAFF	TGCGCCAGCAGCCGAGCAACAGGGGACCGTGAAGCTTTCTTT
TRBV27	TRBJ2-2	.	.	CASSLMNTGELFF	TGTGCCAGCAGCCTAATGAACACCGGGGAGCTGTTTTTT
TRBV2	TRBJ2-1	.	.	CASIRETSSNEQFF	TGTGCCAGCATCCGGGAGACCTCATCTAATGAGCAGTTCTTC
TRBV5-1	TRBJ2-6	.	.	CASSPEGGDRSFSGANVLTF	TGCGCCAGCAGCCCGGAGGGGGGGGACAGGTCCTTCTCTGGGGCCAACGTCCTGACTTTC